These 4 T cell receptor beta chains were all obtained from the same sample, sequenced in a study of early T cells in non-severe SARS-CoV-2 infection. TCRdb redid the calling of the 5' RACE reads with MiXCR, one entry per CDR3 protein. The sample has fewer than 100,000 distinct CDR3 sequences, roughly 13% seen once; the top ten hold 2% to 2.5%. Sample: whole blood. The receptors were gathered from an adult who was a healthcare worker with PCR-confirmed SARS-CoV-2 infection or an uninfected control (not recorded which).

In its sample, this clonotype was seen a few times. The J gene is TRBJ2-1, the V gene TRBV3-1, with D perhaps matching TRBD1 or TRBD2 (5 bases each). The germline V gene encodes CDR1 LGHDT and CDR2 YNNKEL (reference sequence). V was pared by 4 bases and J by 6 bases, with 7 bases between. The CDR3 has 12 residues. This CDR3 reads CASSRGSNEQFF. The CDR3 nucleotides are TGTGCCAGCAGCCGGGGGAGCAATGAGCAGTTCTTC.

This clonotype was recorded at least ten times. V is TRBV20-1 and J is TRBJ2-1; 10 bases fit TRBD1. V lost 4 bases to trimming and J lost 4 bases; unmatched junction nucleotides: 7. CDR1 and CDR2 from the germline V gene are DFQATT and SNEGSKA (reference sequence). This CDR3 contains 15 residues. CDR3 sequence reads: CSATVGDRGYNEQFF. In nucleotides, the CDR3 is TGCAGTGCTACGGTTGGGGACAGGGGATACAATGAGCAGTTCTTC.

The genes are TRBV20-1 and TRBJ2-2; perhaps TRBD1 as D (5 bases). The germline V gene has CDR1 DFQATT and CDR2 SNEGSKA (reference sequence). With 1 base removed from V and 0 bases from J, the gap between germline ends came to 9 bases. The CDR3 has 15 amino acids. CDR3 protein: CSARGTPSNTGELFF. The CDR3 DNA follows: TGCAGTGCTAGAGGGACACCCTCGAACACCGGGGAGCTGTTTTTT.

The CDR3 region has the DNA TGTGCCAGCAACGGGACAGAAAACCTCATGAACACTGAAGCTTTCTTT. Its protein is CASNGTENLMNTEAFF. The chain combines TRBV6-7 with TRBJ1-1; 7 nucleotides agree with TRBD1. Being an ORF, TRBV6-7 has a function that is uncertain. With V trimmed by 7 bases and J by 0 bases, 11 bases remained unmatched. CDR3 length: 16 amino acids.